These 25 T cell receptor beta chains originate from one sample sequenced in a study of T cells in women clearing cervical HPV infection. Clones were sequenced by immunoSEQ multiplex PCR, and TCRdb holds only the in-frame ones, with some missing. This table holds about 16,000 clones. Input material: blood buffy coat. Receptors originate from a woman aged 18 to 75 with a cervical HPV16 infection that either progressed to CIN3+ or cleared (not recorded which).

Of note for this clone: The read finishes 3 residues shy of the CDR3 end, and the germline J gene is used to complete it. This chain joins TRBV5-1 and TRBJ2-3; TRBD2 matches at 7 bases. Germline V lookup: CDR1 SGHRS, CDR2 YFSETQ. There are 11 residues in the CDR3. The CDR3 bases that were read are TGCGCCAGCAGGGCGGGGGAGACG. This gives the protein CASRAGET. The full CDR3 sequence reads CASRAGETQYF.

As for this clone: Coverage ceases 3 residues before the CDR3 finishes, and the germline J gene fills in the end. The chain combines TRBV2 with TRBJ1-4, with 10 positions matching TRBD1. The CDR3 is 13 amino acids. Germline CDR1 SNHLY, CDR2 FYNNEI. The part of the CDR3 DNA that was read is TGTGCCAGCAGGGACAGGGGGGACTCACCA. It yields the protein CASRDRGDSP. The entire CDR3 protein is CASRDRGDSPLFF.

About this clone: The read is 3 residues too short to cover the CDR3 end, so that end is filled in from the germline J gene. V gene TRBV2 combines with J gene TRBJ2-3; 9 positions agree with TRBD2. With 1 base clipped from V and 8 bases from J, the junction kept 4 bases outside the gene matches. From germline, CDR1 is SNHLY and CDR2 FYNNEI. The CDR3 is made up of 14 amino acids. This CDR3 reads CASSEETSGGTQYF. CDR3 DNA (partial): TGTGCCAGCAGTGAAGAGACTAGCGGCGGTACG.

With respect to this clone: Read data end 3 residues before the CDR3 end; the end is taken from the germline J gene. This sequence joins TRBV28 and TRBJ2-3; D might be TRBD2 (6 bases). The V gene lost 3 bases and the J gene lost 1 base, with 11 bases spanning the gap. CDR1 is MDHEN, CDR2 SYDVKM, per germline. This CDR3 contains 15 residues. The CDR3 loop reads CASSLAGWGTDTQYF. CDR3 DNA (partial): TGTGCCAGCAGTTTGGCGGGGTGGGGCACAGATACG.

CDR3 loop: CASSLTGSKNIQYF. CDR3 DNA (partial): TGTGCCAGCAGCTTAACAGGCTCCAAAAACATT. The chain uses TRBV7-2 and TRBJ2-4; TRBD1 is a possible D gene (5 bases). The read falls 3 residues short of the CDR3 end, and the missing part is taken from the germline J gene. Germline CDR1 is SGHTA and CDR2 is FQGNSA. CDR3 length equals 14 residues. The V and J ends lost 2 bases and 2 bases respectively, with 7 bases between them.

As for this clone: The sequence runs out 3 residues before the end of the CDR3; the remainder is reconstructed from the germline J gene. The V call is TRBV14, the J call TRBJ1-1; 9 bases align to TRBD1. V lost 2 bases to trimming and J lost 5 bases; unmatched junction nucleotides: 6. Germline V gives CDR1 SGHDN, CDR2 FVKESK. This CDR3 has 15 residues. The chain's CDR3 is CASSQLGQGRTEAFF. CDR3 DNA (partial): TGTGCCAGCAGCCAACTGGGACAGGGAAGAACTGAA.

This CDR3 reads CASTRGAGREETQYF. The DNA read from the CDR3 is TGTGCCAGCACACGGGGGGCAGGAAGAGAAGAGACG. The chain employs TRBV14 and TRBJ2-3, with D perhaps matching TRBD2 (7 bases). The read stops 3 residues short of the end of the CDR3; the missing end is completed from the germline J gene. Germline V gene lookup returns CDR1 SGHDN and CDR2 FVKESK. The CDR3 extends over 15 amino acids.

Concerning this clone itself: The read falls 3 residues short of the CDR3 end, and the missing part is taken from the germline J gene. Other DNA sequences in the sample encode the same CDR3. The chain joins TRBV2 to TRBJ1-5; TRBD1 matches at 7 bases. This CDR3 has 16 residues. Germline CDR1 reads SNHLY; CDR2 reads FYNNEI. V lost 0 bases and J lost 2; bases outside the gene matches: 4. This CDR3 is CASSEALGQGNQPQHF. CDR3 DNA (partial): TGTGCCAGCAGTGAAGCGCTTGGACAGGGCAATCAGCCC.

About this clone: The CDR3 extends 3 residues past the end of the read, so its final part is completed from the germline J gene. The chain carries TRBV19 and TRBJ2-2; 7 bases match TRBD1. The germline gives CDR1 LNHDA, CDR2 SQIVND (reference sequence). The CDR3 loop spans 16 amino acids. The V gene end was trimmed by 7 bases and the J gene end by 1 base; junction bases not matched to a gene: 9. CDR3: CASIRGAGGNTGELFF. CDR3 bases read: TGTGCCAGTATTAGAGGGGCAGGGGGGAACACCGGGGAG.

A word on this clone: Read data end 3 residues before the CDR3 end; the end is taken from the germline J gene. The rearrangement uses TRBV11-2 and TRBJ2-7; D perhaps matches TRBD1 (5 bases). This CDR3 contains 15 residues. From germline, CDR1 is SGHAT and CDR2 FQNNGV. The V gene lost 1 base and the J gene lost 0 bases, with 10 bases spanning the gap. CDR3 DNA, as far as it was read: TGTGCCAGCAGCTTAGTCCAGGGTCGCTCCTACGAG. Amino acid sequence: CASSLVQGRSYE. The CDR3 as a whole reads CASSLVQGRSYEQYF.

CDR3 DNA (partial): TGTGCCAGCCGAATACGACAGGGGGCGAGGGAGACC. Its protein is CASRIRQGARET. The whole CDR3 reads CASRIRQGARETQYF. The chain is built from TRBV2 and TRBJ2-5; TRBD1 matches at 10 bases. The DNA ends 3 residues before the CDR3 does, and the rest of the CDR3 is filled in from the germline J gene. Germline CDR1 is SNHLY and CDR2 is FYNNEI. The CDR3 is 15 residues long. With V trimmed by 8 bases and J by 5 bases, 11 bases remained unmatched.

Details on this clone: The read is 3 residues too short to cover the CDR3 end, so that end is filled in from the germline J gene. Other nucleotide sequences from this sample produce the same CDR3. The genes are TRBV20-1 and TRBJ2-7; 13 positions match TRBD2. Trimming took 5 bases from V and 2 from J; bases not matched to a gene: 12. This CDR3 spans 17 amino acids. Germline V gene sequence: CDR1 DFQATT, CDR2 SNEGSKA (reference sequence). The part of the CDR3 DNA that was read is TGCAGTGCTGGAGGGGGACTAGCGGGGAAGACACCCTACGAG. Its protein is CSAGGGLAGKTPYE. In full, the CDR3 reads CSAGGGLAGKTPYEQYF.

Details on this clone: The read comes to an end 3 residues before the CDR3 does, leaving the germline J gene to fill in the end. V gene TRBV6-2 or TRBV6-3 combines with J gene TRBJ1-4; perhaps TRBD1 as D (5 bases). The V and J ends lost 7 bases and 10 bases respectively, with 10 bases between them. The CDR3 extends over 11 amino acids. Germline assignment: CDR1 MNHEY and CDR2 SVGEGT. CDR3 in amino acids: CASNNGGKLFF. The part of the CDR3 DNA that was read is TGTGCCAGCAACAACGGGGGAAAA.

As regards this clone: The read stops 3 residues short of the end of the CDR3; the missing end is completed from the germline J gene. The chain has TRBV2 and TRBJ2-2; a possible D gene is TRBD1 (5 bases). The CDR3 totals 14 residues. Germline-derived CDR1 and CDR2 are SNHLY and FYNNEI. The CDR3 here is CASKRDRPNEKLFF. Incomplete CDR3 DNA: TGTGCCAGCAAGAGAGACAGACCTAATGAAAAG.

Concerning this clone itself: The read terminates 3 residues ahead of where the CDR3 ends, so the germline J gene completes it. The V gene is TRBV19, the J gene TRBJ1-2; 8 positions agree with TRBD1. The CDR3 spans 16 residues. Looked up from germline, CDR1 is LNHDA and CDR2 is SQIVND (reference sequence). V lost 3 bases and J lost 1; bases outside the gene matches: 7. The covered CDR3 bases are TGTGCCAGTAGTATCCGGACAGGGAGCTATAACTATGGC. Residues: CASSIRTGSYNYG. The full CDR3 is CASSIRTGSYNYGYTF.

Of note for this clone: Relative to the germline gene, one junction end is altered; a read error may explain this. The sequence runs out 3 residues before the end of the CDR3; the remainder is reconstructed from the germline J gene. The V gene is TRBV4-2, the J gene TRBJ2-2, with 11 bases aligning to TRBD1. This CDR3 is 17 amino acids long. Germline lookup yields CDR1 LGHNA and CDR2 YNFKEQ. The sequenced CDR3 bases are TGCGCCAGCAGCCCTCTCTTGGGACAGGGGGACACCGGGGAG. Its protein is CASSPLLGQGDTGE. The full-length CDR3 reads as CASSPLLGQGDTGELFF.

Note on this clone: Germline is not matched at one junction end, which may reflect a read error. The missing CDR3 end, 3 residues past where the read stops, is filled in from the germline J gene. The genes are TRBV20-1 and TRBJ2-3, with 8 bases that match TRBD1. CDR3 length equals 14 residues. Germline loops: CDR1 DFQATT, CDR2 SNEGSKA (reference sequence). CDR3 region: CSARDPGGAETQYF. The sequenced CDR3 bases are TGCAGTGCTCGAGACCCAGGGGGCGCGGAGACG.

With regard to this clone: The sequence runs out 3 residues before the end of the CDR3; the remainder is reconstructed from the germline J gene. The chain links TRBV18 to TRBJ1-2; no reliable D call. Germline lookup yields CDR1 KGHSH and CDR2 LQKENI. The CDR3 totals 14 residues. The part of the CDR3 DNA that was read is TGTGCCAGCTCGTCCAGTGGTACATACAATGAC. Translating it yields CASSSSGTYND. The entire CDR3 protein reads CASSSSGTYNDYTF.

Concerning this clone itself: From the germline J gene comes the end of the CDR3, since the read stops 3 residues before it. V is TRBV4-1 and J is TRBJ2-1; the match to TRBD2 covers 12 bases. The germline V gene encodes CDR1 MGHRA and CDR2 YSYEKL. There are 17 residues in the CDR3. With 1 base clipped from V and 2 bases from J, the junction kept 3 bases outside the gene matches. The part of the CDR3 DNA that was read is TGCGCCAGCAGCCAAGGGTCTAGCGGGGGGGCCTACAATGAG. Translation gives CASSQGSSGGAYNE. The whole CDR3 is CASSQGSSGGAYNEQFF.

This clone registers medium-sized (0.01 to 0.1%) by frequency. The read ends 3 residues shy of where the CDR3 ends; the end is completed using the germline J gene. The chain combines TRBV19 with TRBJ2-5; tentative D call: TRBD2 (5 bases). CDR3 length equals 14 residues. V dropped 2 bases and J dropped 5 bases, with 12 bases sitting between them. Germline CDR1 reads LNHDA; CDR2 reads SQIVND (reference sequence). Incomplete CDR3 DNA: TGTGCCAGTAGTATAAAAGGAAGAGGGGAGACC. Its protein product is CASSIKGRGET. The full CDR3 protein reads CASSIKGRGETQYF.

Remarks on this clone: The read halts 3 residues ahead of the CDR3 end, with the missing end drawn from the germline J gene. The chain is built from TRBV7-9 and TRBJ2-1, with 7 bases fitting TRBD2. J gave up 9 bases and V 4 bases, and 9 bases lay outside the gene matches. Germline V CDR1 and CDR2: SEHNR, FQNEAQ (reference sequence). This CDR3 has 14 residues. CDR3 bases read: TGTGCCAGCAGCTCGGGACTATCTGGGGGTGAG. Translating it yields CASSSGLSGGE. The entire CDR3 reads CASSSGLSGGEQFF.

Partial CDR3 DNA: TGTGCCAGCTCATCCGGGGGGCCTGGAAACACC. It is translated as CASSSGGPGNT. The CDR3 in its entirety is CASSSGGPGNTIYF. The rearrangement joins TRBV18 to TRBJ1-3, with D possibly matching TRBD1 (6 bases). The read stops 3 residues short of the end of the CDR3; the missing end is completed from the germline J gene. V shed 5 bases and J shed 2 bases, with 10 bases lying between them. The V gene's germline CDR1 is KGHSH and CDR2 LQKENI. CDR3 length equals 14 residues.

In the case of this clone: With the read ending 3 residues before the CDR3 end, the germline J gene is used to fill in that end. The chain joins TRBV25-1 to TRBJ2-3; the D gene is possibly TRBD2 (6 bases). CDR3 length equals 14 residues. Germline assignment: CDR1 MGHDK and CDR2 SYGVNS. The CDR3 spells CASSLGGFQETQYF. The CDR3 bases that were read are TGTGCCAGCAGCCTCGGGGGATTCCAAGAGACG.

Note on this clone: The read is 3 residues too short to cover the CDR3 end, so that end is filled in from the germline J gene. J is TRBJ2-6 and V is TRBV7-2, with D tentatively TRBD1 (7 bases). Looked up from germline, CDR1 is SGHTA and CDR2 is FQGNSA. The CDR3 is made up of 12 amino acids. The CDR3 bases that were read are TGTGCCAGCAGCCTGGGGGGACAGATC. Amino acid sequence: CASSLGGQI. The complete CDR3 sequence is CASSLGGQILTF.

Concerning this clone itself: The read ends 3 residues shy of where the CDR3 ends; the end is completed using the germline J gene. The J gene is TRBJ2-1, the V gene TRBV20-1; 8 bases line up with TRBD2. J lost 0 bases, V lost 4 bases, and 8 bases had no gene match. The CDR3 runs 16 residues. Germline CDR1 reads DFQATT; CDR2 reads SNEGSKA (reference sequence). The CDR3 DNA, read in part, is TGCAGTGCTACCTCATCGAGCGGGAGCTCCTACAATGAG. Protein: CSATSSSGSSYNE. The entire CDR3 is CSATSSSGSSYNEQFF.